This T cell receptor beta chain was sequenced for a study of vaccination effects on CD4 cells after COVID-19. Study-wide points: In the study, convalescent patients were few, and early post-infection timepoints were absent.

Sequencing used immunoSEQ multiplex PCR; TCRdb keeps in-frame clones, though not all of them. The profile covers 30,000 to 35,000 clones, with approximately 72% appearing a single time and about 6.4% taken by the ten largest. Having been cultured for about 10 days, the cells underwent CD4+ T cell isolation. Confirmation by PCR established that the person had SARS-CoV-2 infection between March and December 2020. The participants, recipients of two vaccine doses, got either BNT162b2 or mRNA-1273. Days 3 and 7 saw half the medium replaced with IL-2 medium. This CDR3 is 13 amino acids long. As for this clone: Antigen: not known.

The TCR sequence derives from a human donor who had a prior SARS-CoV-2 infection. This specimen consisted of CD4+ T cells from PBMCs cultured without peptide, obtained after COVID-19 vaccination. The chain combines TRBV12-2 with TRBJ2-7; the D call TRBD2 from the table was never checked on the DNA. TRBV12-2 constitutes a pseudogene. CDR3 DNA: TGTGCAAGTCGCTTAGAGGAGGGGTTCGAGCAGTACTTC. This sequence encodes CASRLEEGFEQYF.